This T cell receptor (beta chain) was sequenced in a study of T cells expressing NK-cell markers. TCRdb reanalyzed the 5' RACE reads, giving one entry per CDR3 protein sequence and no DNA. The ten top clones account for around 10%, within a sample of about 370,000 distinct CDR3 sequences. Germline-derived CDR1 and CDR2 are GTSNPN and SVGIG (reference sequence). The CDR3 runs to 15 residues. Sequencing used blood T cells: a sorted CD56 or NKG2C T cell subset, CD4+ or CD8+ T cells, or bulk PBMC T cells (not recorded which). The receptor comes from a woman in her forties or fifties in good health. The chain uses TRBV30 and TRBJ2-5; TCRdb's D gene call, TRBD2, goes unchecked for lack of DNA. CDR3 residues: CAWRTFLGARETQYF.